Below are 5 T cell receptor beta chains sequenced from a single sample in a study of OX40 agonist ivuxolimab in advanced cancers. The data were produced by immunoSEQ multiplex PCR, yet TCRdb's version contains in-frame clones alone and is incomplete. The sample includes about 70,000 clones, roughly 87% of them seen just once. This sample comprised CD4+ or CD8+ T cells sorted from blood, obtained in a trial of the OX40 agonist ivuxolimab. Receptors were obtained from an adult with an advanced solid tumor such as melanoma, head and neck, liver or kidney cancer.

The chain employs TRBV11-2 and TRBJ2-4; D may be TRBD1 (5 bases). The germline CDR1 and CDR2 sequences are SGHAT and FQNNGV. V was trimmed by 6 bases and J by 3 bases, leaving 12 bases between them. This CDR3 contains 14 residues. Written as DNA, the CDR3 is TGTGCCAGCAGGGAAGTGGACAACAAAAACATTCAGTACTTC. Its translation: CASREVDNKNIQYF. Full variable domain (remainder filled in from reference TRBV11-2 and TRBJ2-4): EAGVAQSPRYKIIEKRQSVAFWCNPISGHATLYWYQQILGQGPKLLIQFQNNGVVDDSQLPKDRFSAERLKGVDSTLKIQPAKLEDSAVYLCASREVDNKNIQYFGAGTRLSVL.

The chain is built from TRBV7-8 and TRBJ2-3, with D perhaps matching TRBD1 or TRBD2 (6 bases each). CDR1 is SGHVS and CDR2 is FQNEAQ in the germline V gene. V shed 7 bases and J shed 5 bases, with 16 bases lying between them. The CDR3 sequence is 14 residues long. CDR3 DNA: TGTGCCAGCACTTTTGGGGGGCAGGGAGATACGCAGTATTTT. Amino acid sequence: CASTFGGQGDTQYF.

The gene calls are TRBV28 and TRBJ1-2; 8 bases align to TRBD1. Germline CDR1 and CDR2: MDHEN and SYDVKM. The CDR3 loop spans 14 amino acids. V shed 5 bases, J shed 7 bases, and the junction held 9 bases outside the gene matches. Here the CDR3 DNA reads TGTGCCAGCAGTACCGGACAGGGTCCGAGTGGCTACACCTTC. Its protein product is CASSTGQGPSGYTF.

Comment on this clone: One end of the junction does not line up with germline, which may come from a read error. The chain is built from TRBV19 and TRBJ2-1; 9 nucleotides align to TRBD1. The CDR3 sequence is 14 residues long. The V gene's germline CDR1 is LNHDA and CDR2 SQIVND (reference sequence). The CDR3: CTSTQDRGYNEQFF. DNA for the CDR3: TGTACCAGTACCCAGGACAGGGGATACAATGAGCAGTTCTTC. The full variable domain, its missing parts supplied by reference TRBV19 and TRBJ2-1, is DGGITQSPKYLFRKEGQNVTLSCEQNLNHDAMYWYRQDPGQGLRLIYYSQIVNDFQKGDIAEGYSVSREKKESFPLTVTSAQKNPTAFYLCTSTQDRGYNEQFFGPGTRLTVL.

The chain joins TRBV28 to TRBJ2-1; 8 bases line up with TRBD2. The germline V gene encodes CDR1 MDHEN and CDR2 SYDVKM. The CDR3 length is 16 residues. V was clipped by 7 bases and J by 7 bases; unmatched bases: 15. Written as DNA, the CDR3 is TGTGCCAGCAAATCTTTTACTAGCGGAAGATTGAATGAGCAGTTCTTC. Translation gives CASKSFTSGRLNEQFF.